Listed here are 20 T cell receptor beta chains from one sample, sequenced in a study of T cell repertoires in cytomegalovirus infection. These TCRs are of unknown antigen specificity. Each CDR3 protein is one row after TCRdb ran MiXCR on the reads. The profile shows just over 450,000 distinct CDR3 sequences, about 42% of them singletons. Sequencing used cultured PBMCs, obtained from culture after CMV antigen stimulation. Every receptor here comes from a human donor in good health (CMV status not recorded). Some clones in this sample may be carry-over from other donors' samples.

This clonotype was seen a few times. The rearrangement links TRBV7-2 to TRBJ1-3; D call uncertain. The CDR3 contains 17 residues. Between the trimmed V and J ends, which lost 1 base and 0 bases, there was a span of 13 bases. In germline, CDR1 is SGHTA, CDR2 FQGNSA. CDR3 DNA: TGTGCCAGCAGCTTAGACTCCGGTAGGCCCTCTGGAAACACCATATATTTT. Translated: CASSLDSGRPSGNTIYF.

The V gene is TRBV7-9, the J gene TRBJ2-1; possible D gene TRBD2, 7 bases. Looked up from germline, CDR1 is SEHNR and CDR2 is FQNEAQ (reference sequence). This CDR3 is built from 12 residues. The V gene lost 6 bases and the J gene lost 8 bases, with 11 bases spanning the gap. The CDR3 region has the DNA TGTGCCAGCAGGGGGGGGGGCGATGAGCAGTTCTTC. Its protein product is CASRGGGDEQFF.

This clonotype was counted only a few times. The rearrangement links TRBV7-6 to TRBJ2-3; 10 bases are a match to TRBD2. Germline V gene data show CDR1 as SGHVS and CDR2 as FNYEAQ. CDR3 length: 17 amino acids. V gave up 2 bases and J gave up 8 bases; unmatched junction bases: 13. CDR3 protein: CASSLRLAGGADGTQYF. The CDR3 DNA sequence: TGTGCCAGCAGCTTACGGTTAGCGGGAGGCGCCGATGGTACGCAGTATTTT.

This clonotype occurred many times. V usage is TRBV7-9 and J usage is TRBJ2-3; 10 bases map to TRBD2. Germline V lookup: CDR1 SEHNR, CDR2 FQNEAQ (reference sequence). The CDR3 sequence is 15 residues long. After removal of 3 bases from V and 0 bases from J, the junction contained 0 bases not matched to a gene. CDR3 sequence: CASSFSGGSTDTQYF. The CDR3 bases are TGTGCCAGCAGCTTTAGCGGGGGGAGCACAGATACGCAGTATTTT.

This chain uses TRBV12-3 or TRBV12-4 with TRBJ2-6, with 7 bases fitting TRBD1. V was clipped by 5 bases and J by 2 bases; unmatched bases: 3. The CDR3 totals 15 residues. The CDR3 DNA follows: TGTGCCAGCAGTACAGGGGTTCCTGGGGCCAACGTCCTGACTTTC. Translating it yields CASSTGVPGANVLTF.

The chain combines TRBV12-3 or TRBV12-4 with TRBJ1-1; 10 bases line up with TRBD1. V lost 5 bases to trimming and J lost 9 bases; unmatched junction nucleotides: 9. CDR3 length equals 14 residues. The CDR3 DNA reads as TGTGCCAGCAGTCTTAGCCCAGACAGGGGGCAAGCTTTCTTT. As protein: CASSLSPDRGQAFF.

This chain links TRBV19 with TRBJ2-7; TRBD2 agrees at 9 bases. CDR3 size: 16 residues. CDR1 and CDR2 from the germline V gene are LNHDA and SQIVND (reference sequence). The junction had 13 bases not matched to a gene; V was cut back by 8 bases and J by 2 bases. This CDR3 is CASPQAGGLRPYEQYF. CDR3 DNA sequence: TGTGCCAGTCCCCAAGCGGGGGGCCTACGTCCCTACGAGCAGTACTTC.

The chain joins TRBV4-1 to TRBJ2-7; tentatively, D is TRBD1 or TRBD2 (5 bases each). Germline V gene sequence: CDR1 MGHRA, CDR2 YSYEKL. CDR3 size: 20 residues. V lost 0 bases and J 0 bases, leaving 24 bases between the germline ends. The DNA of the CDR3 is TGCGCCAGCAGCCAAGAGGGTTATGTCAGGGAGAAGAGTACCTCCTACGAGCAGTACTTC. It codes for CASSQEGYVREKSTSYEQYF.

This clonotype came up a few times. The chain carries TRBV11-2 and TRBJ2-2; D is possibly TRBD1 (5 bases). Germline V lookup: CDR1 SGHAT, CDR2 FQNNGV. V lost 5 bases to trimming and J lost 4 bases, with 20 bases between them. The CDR3 covers 17 residues. The DNA of the CDR3 is TGTGCCAGCAGCCCCTCCGGACAAGGTTTAACCACCGGGGAGCTGTTTTTT. Amino acid sequence: CASSPSGQGLTTGELFF.

To note about this clonotype: A junction end diverges from the germline sequence, so it may reflect a read error. The CDR3: CVSSLAREETQYF. CDR3 sequence (DNA): TGTGTCAGCAGCTTAGCTAGGGAGGAGACCCAGTACTTC. The chain joins TRBV7-2 to TRBJ2-5, with D perhaps matching TRBD2 (5 bases). Germline values: CDR1 SGHTA, CDR2 FQGNSA. The length of the CDR3 is 13 residues.

J is TRBJ1-1 and V is TRBV19; possible D gene TRBD1, 5 bases. Germline V lookup: CDR1 LNHDA, CDR2 SQIVND (reference sequence). The V end lost 7 bases, the J end lost 8 bases, and 14 bases lay between the germline ends. The CDR3 is 12 amino acids. The CDR3 region has the DNA TGTGCCAGTAACATTCCGGGACCCGAAGCTTTCTTT. Translating gives CASNIPGPEAFF.

This chain uses TRBV19 with TRBJ1-3; a weak D match, TRBD1 (5 bases). Germline CDR1 LNHDA, CDR2 SQIVND (reference sequence). The V gene lost 7 bases and the J gene lost 0 bases, with 16 bases spanning the gap. This CDR3 is built from 16 residues. CDR3 in amino acids: CASTTRYRLSGNTIYF. The CDR3 DNA is TGTGCCAGTACCACCCGTTACAGGCTCTCTGGAAACACCATATATTTT.

The sample holds a few counts of this clonotype. The chain employs TRBV6-2 or TRBV6-3 and TRBJ1-1; the D is unclear. CDR1 and CDR2 (germline): MNHEY, SVGEGT. Trimming removed 2 bases from V and 3 bases from J, with 4 bases in between. The CDR3 covers 12 residues. The CDR3 DNA follows: TGTGCCAGCAGTTACCGGTACACTGAAGCTTTCTTT. Protein product: CASSYRYTEAFF.

In its sample, this clonotype was seen a few times. This chain joins TRBV6-5 and TRBJ2-7, with D unresolved. The length of the CDR3 is 15 residues. Trimming left V 6 bases short and J 3 bases short, with 18 bases between. The V gene's germline CDR1 is MNHEY and CDR2 SVGAGI. The CDR3 sequence: CASSRHGTSSYEQYF. The CDR3 coding sequence is TGTGCCAGCAGCAGACACGGAACCAGCAGCTACGAGCAGTACTTC.

This clonotype turned up a few times. The J gene is TRBJ1-2, the V gene TRBV12-3 or TRBV12-4; D ambiguous. This CDR3 region has 11 residues. The ends were cut back, 5 bases at V and 8 bases at J, with 9 bases in the middle. CDR3 protein: CASSRTRGYTF. In DNA form, the CDR3 reads TGTGCCAGCAGTCGGACTCGCGGCTACACCTTC.

The chain is built from TRBV20-1 and TRBJ1-5, with a tentative D call TRBD1 (5 bases). Germline CDR1 reads DFQATT; CDR2 reads SNEGSKA (reference sequence). This CDR3 is built from 16 residues. The CDR3 nucleotides read TGCATCATTTCCGACGCATTAGACAGAAGCAATCAGCCCCAGCATTTT. Translated: CIISDALDRSNQPQHF.

The chain has TRBV27 and TRBJ2-7, with no clear D. This CDR3 has 14 residues. Per germline, CDR1 MNHEY and CDR2 SMNVEV (reference sequence). V was cut by 1 base and J by 1 base, with 8 bases left in between. This CDR3 is CASSLYGPSYEQYF. The CDR3 DNA reads as TGTGCCAGCAGTTTATACGGCCCTTCCTACGAGCAGTACTTC.

The V and J genes are TRBV11-2 and TRBJ2-5; 8 bases align to TRBD1. V dropped 6 bases and J dropped 4; count of bases not matched to a gene: 13. The CDR3 contains 16 residues. CDR1 is SGHAT, CDR2 FQNNGV, per germline. The CDR3 coding sequence is TGTGCCAGCAGGCCAATGGTGGCAGGGGGCGCAGAGACCCAGTACTTC. Translating it yields CASRPMVAGGAETQYF.

This clonotype has only a few counts. The rearrangement uses TRBV10-3 and TRBJ2-1; tentatively, D is TRBD1 or TRBD2 (6 bases each). CDR1 and CDR2 from the germline V gene are ENHRY and SYGVKD. CDR3 length: 13 amino acids. The ends were cut back, 4 bases at V and 8 bases at J, with 12 bases in the middle. In DNA form, the CDR3 reads TGTGCCATCAGTGTTTCGGGGGCGGATGAGCAGTTCTTC. Protein product: CAISVSGADEQFF.

J is TRBJ2-7 and V is TRBV6-2 or TRBV6-3; TRBD1 or TRBD2 may be the D gene (5 bases each). Trimming shortened V by 6 bases and J by 3 bases, and 15 bases separated the two germline ends. In germline, CDR1 is MNHEY, CDR2 SVGEGT. The CDR3 sequence is 14 residues long. CDR3 residues: CASRKGTAFYEQYF. The CDR3 bases are TGTGCCAGCAGGAAAGGGACGGCTTTCTACGAGCAGTACTTC.